This T cell receptor beta chain was profiled in a study of graft-versus-host responses after intestinal transplantation. Study-wide points: GvH clonotypes were identified within recipient marrow, with a subset emerging first in ileum or blood.

Assay: immunoSEQ multiplex PCR; the TCRdb copy retains only in-frame clones and omits some. The sample includes roughly 73,000 clones, around 90% of them seen just once. Deletions cut 0 bases from V and 3 bases from J, with 16 bases between. This CDR3 has 16 amino acids. From germline, CDR1 is SGHKS and CDR2 YYEKEE (reference sequence). This clone was counted once. Its target is not known. The sequences come from unstimulated CD8+ T cells sorted from spleen or lymph node cells, collected before transplant. The chain combines TRBV5-5 with TRBJ2-7; tentatively, D is TRBD1 (5 bases). The clonotype originates from a human donor who was the organ donor for an intestinal transplant. This CDR3 reads CASSLGWVGANYEQYF. The CDR3, as DNA: TGTGCCAGCAGCTTGGGATGGGTAGGGGCTAACTACGAGCAGTACTTC.